This T cell receptor (beta chain) derives from a study of identical twins. MiXCR was run by TCRdb on the 5' RACE reads, yielding one entry per CDR3 protein. Of a few hundred thousand distinct CDR3 sequences listed, approximately 14% are singletons. Study-wide results and caveats: Excess sharing by twins proved weaker in beta out-of-frame sequences. While abundant cord blood beta clonotypes carried fewer insertions, memory repertoires showed no such pattern. Model-predicted out-of-frame TCR alpha sharing fell below observed values in monozygotic twins.

This CDR3 comprises 14 residues. CDR1 and CDR2 (germline): SGHRS, YFSETQ. Trimming removed 1 base at V and 5 bases at J, with 12 bases between. This clonotype was counted ten times or more. The antigen remains unidentified. The data also belong to a second study, concerning yellow fever vaccine responses in identical twins.

The V call is TRBV5-1, the J call TRBJ2-5; D is undetermined. Sequencing input: CD4+ T cells sorted from blood. The clonotype originates from a woman aged 18-29 years in good health. The CDR3 loop reads CASSLTALRETQYF. The CDR3 region has the DNA TGCGCCAGCAGCTTGACAGCACTCCGGGAGACCCAGTACTTC.